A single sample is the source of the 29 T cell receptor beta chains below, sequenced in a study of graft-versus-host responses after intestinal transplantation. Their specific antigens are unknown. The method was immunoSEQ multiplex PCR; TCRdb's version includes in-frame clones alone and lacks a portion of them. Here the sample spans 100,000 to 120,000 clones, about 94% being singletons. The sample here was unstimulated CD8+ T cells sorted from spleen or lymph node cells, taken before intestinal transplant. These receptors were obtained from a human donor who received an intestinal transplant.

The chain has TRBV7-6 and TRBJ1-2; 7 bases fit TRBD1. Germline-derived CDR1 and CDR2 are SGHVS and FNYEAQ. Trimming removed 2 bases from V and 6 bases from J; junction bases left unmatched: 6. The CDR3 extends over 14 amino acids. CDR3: CASSLRGHRDGYTF. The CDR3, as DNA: TGTGCCAGCAGCTTAAGGGGGCACAGGGATGGCTACACCTTC.

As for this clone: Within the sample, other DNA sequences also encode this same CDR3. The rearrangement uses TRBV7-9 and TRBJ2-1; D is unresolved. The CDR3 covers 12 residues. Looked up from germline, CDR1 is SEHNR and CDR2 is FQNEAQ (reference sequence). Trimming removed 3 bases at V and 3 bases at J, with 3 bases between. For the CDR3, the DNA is TGTGCCAGCAGCTTGGGCTACAATGAGCAGTTCTTC. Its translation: CASSLGYNEQFF.

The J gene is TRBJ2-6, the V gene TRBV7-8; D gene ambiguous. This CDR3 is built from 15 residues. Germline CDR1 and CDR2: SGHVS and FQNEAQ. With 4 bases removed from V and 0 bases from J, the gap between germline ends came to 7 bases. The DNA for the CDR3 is TGTGCCAGCAGCTGGTCGAGCTCTGGGGCCAACGTCCTGACTTTC. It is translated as CASSWSSSGANVLTF.

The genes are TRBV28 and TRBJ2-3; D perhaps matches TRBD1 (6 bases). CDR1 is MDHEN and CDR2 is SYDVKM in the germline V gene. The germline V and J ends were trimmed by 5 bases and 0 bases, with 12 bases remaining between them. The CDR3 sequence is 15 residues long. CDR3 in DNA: TGTGCCAGCAGTGTGGGACAATTTAGCACAGATACGCAGTATTTT. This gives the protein CASSVGQFSTDTQYF.

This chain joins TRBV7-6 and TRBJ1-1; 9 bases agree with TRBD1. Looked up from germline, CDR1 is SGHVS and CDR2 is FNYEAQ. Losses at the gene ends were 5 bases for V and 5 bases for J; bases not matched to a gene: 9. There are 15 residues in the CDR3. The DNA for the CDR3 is TGTGCCAGCAGCGCCGAGACAGGGGGAGGGACTGAAGCTTTCTTT. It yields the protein CASSAETGGGTEAFF.

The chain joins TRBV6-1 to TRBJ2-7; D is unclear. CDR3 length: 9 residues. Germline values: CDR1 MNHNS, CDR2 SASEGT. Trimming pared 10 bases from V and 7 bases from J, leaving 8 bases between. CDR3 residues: CATLREQYF. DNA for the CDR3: TGTGCCACTTTGAGGGAGCAGTACTTC.

The CDR3 region has the DNA TGTGCCAGCAGCTTCGACATCCTCAATTCACCCCTCCACTTT. Translation: CASSFDILNSPLHF. The rearrangement uses TRBV5-8 and TRBJ1-6, with no clear D. This CDR3 has 14 amino acids. CDR1 and CDR2 (germline): SGHTS, YDEGEE. Trimming removed 2 bases at V and 7 bases at J, with 10 bases between.

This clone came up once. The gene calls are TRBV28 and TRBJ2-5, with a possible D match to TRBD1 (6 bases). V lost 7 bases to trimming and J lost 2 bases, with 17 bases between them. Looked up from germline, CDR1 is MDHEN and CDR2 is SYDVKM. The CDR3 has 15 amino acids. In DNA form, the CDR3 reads TGTGCCAGCACCGAAGAGGACAGCCCGCAAGAGACCCAGTACTTC. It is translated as CASTEEDSPQETQYF.

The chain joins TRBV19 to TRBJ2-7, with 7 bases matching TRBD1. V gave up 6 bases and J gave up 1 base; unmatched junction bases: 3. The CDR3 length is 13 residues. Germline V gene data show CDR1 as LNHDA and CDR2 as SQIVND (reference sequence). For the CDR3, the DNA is TGTGCCAGTAGACCGACAGGGTCCTACGAGCAGTACTTC. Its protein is CASRPTGSYEQYF.

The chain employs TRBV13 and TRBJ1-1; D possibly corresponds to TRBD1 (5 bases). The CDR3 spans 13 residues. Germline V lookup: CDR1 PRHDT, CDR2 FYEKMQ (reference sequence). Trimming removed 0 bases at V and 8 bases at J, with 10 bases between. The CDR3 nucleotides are TGTGCCAGCAGCTTAGGACTGAGGGGAGAAGCTTTCTTT. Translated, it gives CASSLGLRGEAFF. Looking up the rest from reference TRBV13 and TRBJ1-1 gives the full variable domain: AAGVIQSPRHLIKEKRETATLKCYPIPRHDTVYWYQQGPGQDPQFLISFYEKMQSDKGSIPDRFSAQQFSDYHSELNMSSLELGDSALYFCASSLGLRGEAFFGQGTRLTVV.

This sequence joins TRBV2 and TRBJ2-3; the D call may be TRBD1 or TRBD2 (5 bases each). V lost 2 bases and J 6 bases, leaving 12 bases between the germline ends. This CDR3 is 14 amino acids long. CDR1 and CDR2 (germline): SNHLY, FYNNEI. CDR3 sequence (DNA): TGTGCCAGCAGTGAATGGGACGAGGGGGATACGCAGTATTTT. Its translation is CASSEWDEGDTQYF.

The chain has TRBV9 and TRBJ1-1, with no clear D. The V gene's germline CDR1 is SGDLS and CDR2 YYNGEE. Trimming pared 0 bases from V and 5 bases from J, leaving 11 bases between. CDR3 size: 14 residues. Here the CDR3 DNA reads TGTGCCAGCAGCGTAGACGACTGGGGAACTGAAGCTTTCTTT. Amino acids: CASSVDDWGTEAFF.

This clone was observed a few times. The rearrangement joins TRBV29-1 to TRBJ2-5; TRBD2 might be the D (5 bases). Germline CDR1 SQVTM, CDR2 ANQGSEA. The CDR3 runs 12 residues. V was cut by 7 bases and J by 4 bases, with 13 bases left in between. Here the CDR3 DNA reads TGCAGCGCCTGGGCCGAGGGAGAGACCCAGTACTTC. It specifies CSAWAEGETQYF.

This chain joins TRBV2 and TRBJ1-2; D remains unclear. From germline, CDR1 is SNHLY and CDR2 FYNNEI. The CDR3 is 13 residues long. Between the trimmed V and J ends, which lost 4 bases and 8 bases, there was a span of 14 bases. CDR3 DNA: TGTGCCAGCAGTGTTTTCGGGGAACGAGGCTACACCTTC. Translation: CASSVFGERGYTF.

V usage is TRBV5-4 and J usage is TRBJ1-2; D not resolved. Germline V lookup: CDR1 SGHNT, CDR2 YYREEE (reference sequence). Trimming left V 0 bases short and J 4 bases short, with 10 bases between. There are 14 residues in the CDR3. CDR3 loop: CASSLALAPYGYTF. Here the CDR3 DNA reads TGTGCCAGCAGCTTGGCCTTGGCACCCTATGGCTACACCTTC.

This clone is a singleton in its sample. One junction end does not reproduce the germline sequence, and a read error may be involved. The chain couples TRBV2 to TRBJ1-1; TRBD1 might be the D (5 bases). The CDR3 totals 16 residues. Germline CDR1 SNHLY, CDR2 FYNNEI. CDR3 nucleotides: TGTACCAGCAGTGACAGTGGGAATAGGTTGAACACTGAAGCTTTCTTT. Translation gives CTSSDSGNRLNTEAFF.

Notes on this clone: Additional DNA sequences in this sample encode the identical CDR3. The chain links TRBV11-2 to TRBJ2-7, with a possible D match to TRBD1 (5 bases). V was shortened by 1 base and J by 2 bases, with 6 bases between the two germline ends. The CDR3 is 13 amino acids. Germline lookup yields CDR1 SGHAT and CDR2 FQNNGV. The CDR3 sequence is CASSLGTTYEQYF. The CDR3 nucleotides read TGTGCCAGCAGCTTAGGGACAACCTACGAGCAGTACTTC.

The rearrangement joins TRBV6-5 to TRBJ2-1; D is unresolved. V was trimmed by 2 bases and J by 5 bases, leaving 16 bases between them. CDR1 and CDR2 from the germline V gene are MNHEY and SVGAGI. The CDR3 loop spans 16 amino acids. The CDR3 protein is CASSYSRQRLNNEQFF. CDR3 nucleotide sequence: TGTGCCAGCAGTTACAGCAGGCAGCGTTTGAACAATGAGCAGTTCTTC.

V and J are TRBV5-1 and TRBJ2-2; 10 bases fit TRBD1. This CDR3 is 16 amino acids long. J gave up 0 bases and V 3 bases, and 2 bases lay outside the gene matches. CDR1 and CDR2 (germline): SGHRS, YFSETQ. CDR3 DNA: TGCGCCAGCAGCTCAGGGACAGGGGCGAACACCGGGGAGCTGTTTTTT. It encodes CASSSGTGANTGELFF.

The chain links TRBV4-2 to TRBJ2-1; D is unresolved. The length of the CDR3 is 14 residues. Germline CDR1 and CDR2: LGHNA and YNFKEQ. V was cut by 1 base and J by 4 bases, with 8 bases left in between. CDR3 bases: TGTGCCAGCAGCCAAGCCTCAGGTTACAATGAGCAGTTCTTC. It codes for CASSQASGYNEQFF.

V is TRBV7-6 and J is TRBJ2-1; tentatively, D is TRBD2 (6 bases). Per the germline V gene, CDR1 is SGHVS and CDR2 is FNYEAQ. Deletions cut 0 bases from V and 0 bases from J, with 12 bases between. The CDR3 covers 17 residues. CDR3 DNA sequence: TGTGCCAGCAGCTTAGCGGGAGGAACCAGCTCCTACAATGAGCAGTTCTTC. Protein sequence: CASSLAGGTSSYNEQFF.

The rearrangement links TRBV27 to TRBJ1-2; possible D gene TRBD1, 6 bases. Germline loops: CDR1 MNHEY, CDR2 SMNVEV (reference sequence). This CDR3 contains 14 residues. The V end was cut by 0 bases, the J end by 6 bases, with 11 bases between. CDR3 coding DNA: TGTGCCAGCAGTTTATCGGGGGCTGGGGATGGCTACACCTTC. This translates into CASSLSGAGDGYTF.

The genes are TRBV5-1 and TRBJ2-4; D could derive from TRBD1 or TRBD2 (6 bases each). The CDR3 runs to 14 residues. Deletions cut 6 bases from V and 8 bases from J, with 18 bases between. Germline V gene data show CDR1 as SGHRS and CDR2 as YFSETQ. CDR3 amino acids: CASKKSGGGDIQYF. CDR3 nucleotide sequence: TGCGCCAGCAAAAAGTCCGGAGGGGGAGACATTCAGTACTTC.

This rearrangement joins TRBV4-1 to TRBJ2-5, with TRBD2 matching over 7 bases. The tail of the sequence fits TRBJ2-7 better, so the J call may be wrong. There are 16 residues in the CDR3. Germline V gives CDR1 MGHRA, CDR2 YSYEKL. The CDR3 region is CASSQILSSGDYEQYF. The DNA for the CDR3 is TGCGCCAGCAGCCAGATCCTGTCTAGCGGCGACTACGAGCAGTACTTC.

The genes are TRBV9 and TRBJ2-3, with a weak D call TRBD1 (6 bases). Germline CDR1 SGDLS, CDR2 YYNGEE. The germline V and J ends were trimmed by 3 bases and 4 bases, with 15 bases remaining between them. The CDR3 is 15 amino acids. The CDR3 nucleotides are TGTGCCAGCAGCGAAACAGGGCAGGGCCCAGATACGCAGTATTTT. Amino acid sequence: CASSETGQGPDTQYF.

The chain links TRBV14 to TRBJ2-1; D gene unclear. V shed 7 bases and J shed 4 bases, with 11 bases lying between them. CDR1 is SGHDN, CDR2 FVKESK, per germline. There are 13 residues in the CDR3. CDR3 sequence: CASNSFGYNEQFF. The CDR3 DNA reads TGTGCCAGCAACAGCTTCGGGTACAATGAGCAGTTCTTC.

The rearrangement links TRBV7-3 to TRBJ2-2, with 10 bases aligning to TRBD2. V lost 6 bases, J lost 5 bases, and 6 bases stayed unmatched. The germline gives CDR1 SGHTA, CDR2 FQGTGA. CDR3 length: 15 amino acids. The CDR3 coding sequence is TGTGCCAGCAGTGATAGCGGGAGGTTTACCGGGGAGCTGTTTTTT. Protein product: CASSDSGRFTGELFF.

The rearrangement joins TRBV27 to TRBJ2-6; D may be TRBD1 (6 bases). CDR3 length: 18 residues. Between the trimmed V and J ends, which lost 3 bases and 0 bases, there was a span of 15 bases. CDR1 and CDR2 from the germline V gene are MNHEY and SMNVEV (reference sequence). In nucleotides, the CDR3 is TGTGCCAGCAGTTTTTTTGGGGGCCGTCACTCTGGGGCCAACGTCCTGACTTTC. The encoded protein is CASSFFGGRHSGANVLTF.

DNA for the CDR3: TGTGCCAGCAGTGACCTGGACAGGGGGATGAACAATGAGCAGTTCTTC. Its protein is CASSDLDRGMNNEQFF. The V call is TRBV28, the J call TRBJ2-1; 10 bases are shared with TRBD1. Trimming cost V 5 bases and J 5 bases; bases outside gene matches: 9. The CDR3 sequence is 16 residues long. Per germline, CDR1 MDHEN and CDR2 SYDVKM. The full variable domain, rest sourced from reference TRBV28 and TRBJ2-1, is DVKVTQSSRYLVKRTGEKVFLECVQDMDHENMFWYRQDPGLGLRLIYFSYDVKMKEKGDIPEGYSVSREKKERFSLILESASTNQTSMYLCASSDLDRGMNNEQFFGPGTRLTVL.